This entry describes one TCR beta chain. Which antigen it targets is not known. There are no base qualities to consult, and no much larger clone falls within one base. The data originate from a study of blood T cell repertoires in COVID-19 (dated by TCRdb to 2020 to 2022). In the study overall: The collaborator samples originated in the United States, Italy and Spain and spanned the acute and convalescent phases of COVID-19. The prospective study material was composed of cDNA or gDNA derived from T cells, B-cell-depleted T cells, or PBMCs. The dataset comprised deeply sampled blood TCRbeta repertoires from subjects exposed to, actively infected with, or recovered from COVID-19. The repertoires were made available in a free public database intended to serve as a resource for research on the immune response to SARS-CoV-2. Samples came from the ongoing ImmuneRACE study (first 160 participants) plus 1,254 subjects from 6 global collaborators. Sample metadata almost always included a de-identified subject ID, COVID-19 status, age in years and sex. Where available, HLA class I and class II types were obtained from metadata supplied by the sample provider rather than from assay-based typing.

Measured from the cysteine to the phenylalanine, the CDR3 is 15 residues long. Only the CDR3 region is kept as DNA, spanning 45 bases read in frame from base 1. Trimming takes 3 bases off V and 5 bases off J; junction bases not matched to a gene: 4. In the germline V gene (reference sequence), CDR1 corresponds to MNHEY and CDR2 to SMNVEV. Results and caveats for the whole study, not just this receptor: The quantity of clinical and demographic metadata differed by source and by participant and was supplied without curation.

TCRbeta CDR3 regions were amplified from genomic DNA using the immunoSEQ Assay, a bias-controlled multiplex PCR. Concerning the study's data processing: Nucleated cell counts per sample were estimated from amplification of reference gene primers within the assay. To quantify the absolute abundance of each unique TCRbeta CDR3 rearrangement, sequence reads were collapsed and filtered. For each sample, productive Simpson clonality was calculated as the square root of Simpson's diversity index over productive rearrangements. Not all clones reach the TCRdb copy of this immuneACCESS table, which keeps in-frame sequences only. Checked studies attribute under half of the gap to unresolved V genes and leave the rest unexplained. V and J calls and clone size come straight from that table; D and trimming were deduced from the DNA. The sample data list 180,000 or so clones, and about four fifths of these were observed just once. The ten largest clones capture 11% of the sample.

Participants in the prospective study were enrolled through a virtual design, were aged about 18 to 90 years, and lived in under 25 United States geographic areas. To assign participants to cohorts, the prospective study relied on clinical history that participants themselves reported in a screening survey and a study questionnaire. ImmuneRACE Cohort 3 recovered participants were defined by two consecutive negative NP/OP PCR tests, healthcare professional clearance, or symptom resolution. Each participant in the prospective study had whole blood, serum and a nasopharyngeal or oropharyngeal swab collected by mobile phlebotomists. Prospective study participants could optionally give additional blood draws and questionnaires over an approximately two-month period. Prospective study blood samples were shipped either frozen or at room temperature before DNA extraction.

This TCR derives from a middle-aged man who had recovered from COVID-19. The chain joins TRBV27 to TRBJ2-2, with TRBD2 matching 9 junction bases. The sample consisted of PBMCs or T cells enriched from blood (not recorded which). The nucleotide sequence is TGTGCCAGCAGTTTGAGCGGGAGGAATACCGGGGAGCTGTTTTTT. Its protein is CASSLSGRNTGELFF.